A single sample gave rise to the 19 T cell receptor beta chains below, sequenced in a study of graft-versus-host responses after intestinal transplantation. For these TCRs, the target antigens are not known. Sequencing used immunoSEQ multiplex PCR; TCRdb keeps in-frame clones, though not all of them. Altogether over 100,000 clones are present, roughly 93% being singletons, with the ten largest covering more than 0.1%. The starting material was unstimulated CD4+ T cells sorted from spleen or lymph node cells, obtained before intestinal transplant. The receptors come from a human donor who received an intestinal transplant.

The chain links TRBV4-2 to TRBJ2-3, with 14 bases matching TRBD2. The CDR3 consists of 18 residues. Per the germline V gene, CDR1 is LGHNA and CDR2 is YNFKEQ. V trimming: 0 bases; J trimming: 6 bases; junction bases outside the gene matches: 8. The CDR3 loop reads CASSQEYAGTSGSDTQYF. Here the CDR3 DNA reads TGTGCCAGCAGCCAAGAATATGCCGGGACTAGCGGGAGCGATACGCAGTATTTT.

Here the CDR3 reads CASSLGQGTSSNEQFF. The CDR3, as DNA: TGTGCCAGCAGCTTAGGACAAGGGACTAGCAGCAATGAGCAGTTCTTC. The chain links TRBV7-3 to TRBJ2-1; 9 bases are a match to TRBD2. V was clipped by 2 bases and J by 6 bases; unmatched bases: 8. From germline, CDR1 is SGHTA and CDR2 FQGTGA. The CDR3 is 16 residues long.

The rearrangement joins TRBV7-9 to TRBJ2-7; 13 bases fit TRBD2. J was trimmed by 2 bases and V by 5 bases; bases with no gene match: 3. CDR1 and CDR2 from the germline V gene are SEHNR and FQNEAQ (reference sequence). This CDR3 comprises 15 residues. For the CDR3, the DNA is TGTGCCAGCAGCCAAGGGACTAGCGGGACCTACGAGCAGTACTTC. Its protein is CASSQGTSGTYEQYF.

This chain uses TRBV28 with TRBJ1-5; 8 bases are a match to TRBD1. V lost 5 bases to trimming and J lost 5 bases; unmatched junction nucleotides: 2. The CDR3 spans 13 residues. The germline gives CDR1 MDHEN, CDR2 SYDVKM. The CDR3, as DNA: TGTGCCAGCAGTCGACAGGGGCATCAGCCCCAGCATTTT. As protein: CASSRQGHQPQHF.

This clone was counted a single time. The V call is TRBV30, the J call TRBJ1-2; maybe TRBD1 (6 bases). The CDR3 contains 13 residues. V lost 2 bases and J lost 5, with 12 bases in between. CDR1 is GTSNPN, CDR2 SVGIG, per germline (reference sequence). The CDR3: CAWSTHQGYGYTF. Written as DNA, the CDR3 is TGTGCCTGGAGTACCCATCAGGGGTATGGCTACACCTTC.

This clone occurred once. The chain couples TRBV5-1 to TRBJ1-1; TRBD1 might be the D (6 bases). The V gene lost 1 base and the J gene lost 5 bases, with 9 bases spanning the gap. Germline V gene sequence: CDR1 SGHRS, CDR2 YFSETQ. The CDR3 covers 13 residues. The CDR3 here is CASSLWGATEAFF. Written as DNA, the CDR3 is TGCGCCAGCAGCTTGTGGGGGGCGACTGAAGCTTTCTTT.

This clone came up once. J is TRBJ2-5 and V is TRBV13; no clear D. Germline V gives CDR1 PRHDT, CDR2 FYEKMQ (reference sequence). Trimming shortened V by 4 bases and J by 2 bases, and 20 bases separated the two germline ends. The length of the CDR3 is 17 residues. CDR3 sequence (DNA): TGTGCCAGCAGCTACGGCCTCAAGCTCAGGCTTCAAGAGACCCAGTACTTC. Its protein product is CASSYGLKLRLQETQYF.

Only one count was recorded for this clone. The chain links TRBV7-8 to TRBJ1-3; D gene unclear. Trimming shortened V by 6 bases and J by 10 bases, and 10 bases separated the two germline ends. The CDR3 runs 11 residues. Germline CDR1 is SGHVS and CDR2 is FQNEAQ. CDR3 bases: TGTGCCAGCAGAGGTTTAGAAACCATATATTTT. Amino acids: CASRGLETIYF.

The chain uses TRBV28 and TRBJ2-1; 14 positions match TRBD2. CDR3 length: 16 residues. Per germline, CDR1 MDHEN and CDR2 SYDVKM. J was trimmed by 7 bases and V by 8 bases; bases with no gene match: 10. The chain's CDR3 is CASLPSGTSGSNEQFF. DNA for the CDR3: TGTGCCAGCCTACCGTCCGGGACTAGCGGGAGTAATGAGCAGTTCTTC.

V is TRBV28 and J is TRBJ2-2; TRBD2 agrees at 8 bases. Trimming cost V 7 bases and J 5 bases; bases outside gene matches: 15. This CDR3 is 17 amino acids long. Germline CDR1 and CDR2: MDHEN and SYDVKM. The CDR3 is CASIPPGGRLDTGELFF. CDR3 bases: TGTGCCAGCATTCCCCCCGGCGGGAGGCTTGATACCGGGGAGCTGTTTTTT.

The chain recombines TRBV4-2 with TRBJ2-2, with 7 bases fitting TRBD2. With 2 bases clipped from V and 6 bases from J, the junction kept 9 bases outside the gene matches. The length of the CDR3 is 16 residues. The germline V gene encodes CDR1 LGHNA and CDR2 YNFKEQ. Here the CDR3 DNA reads TGTGCCAGCAGCCAACCGGGACCGGGGGGTCCCGGGGAGCTGTTTTTT. Translated: CASSQPGPGGPGELFF.

For the CDR3, the DNA is TGTGCCAGTAGTACCCGGACCACCTCCTACAATGAGCAGTTCTTC. This translates into CASSTRTTSYNEQFF. The gene calls are TRBV19 and TRBJ2-1; D not resolved. V was shortened by 4 bases and J by 0 bases, with 10 bases between the two germline ends. CDR1 is LNHDA, CDR2 SQIVND, per germline (reference sequence). CDR3 length equals 15 residues. Together with reference TRBV19 and TRBJ2-1, the CDR3 gives the full variable domain: DGGITQSPKYLFRKEGQNVTLSCEQNLNHDAMYWYRQDPGQGLRLIYYSQIVNDFQKGDIAEGYSVSREKKESFPLTVTSAQKNPTAFYLCASSTRTTSYNEQFFGPGTRLTVL.

V usage is TRBV4-1 and J usage is TRBJ1-3, with TRBD1 as a possible D gene (5 bases). Germline CDR1 MGHRA, CDR2 YSYEKL. Trimming stripped 1 base from V and 0 bases from J, with 16 bases between. This CDR3 comprises 18 residues. CDR3 region: CASSQAARGPSSGNTIYF. In DNA, the CDR3 is TGCGCCAGCAGCCAAGCTGCCCGGGGCCCAAGCTCTGGAAACACCATATATTTT.

The chain carries TRBV6-5 and TRBJ1-2; 10 positions match TRBD1. The CDR3 runs 15 residues. V lost 7 bases, J lost 5 bases, and 10 bases stayed unmatched. The germline gives CDR1 MNHEY, CDR2 SVGAGI. The CDR3 region is CASTPGQGLRYGYTF. The CDR3, as DNA: TGTGCCAGCACTCCGGGACAGGGGCTTCGGTATGGCTACACCTTC.

The rearrangement links TRBV28 to TRBJ2-7, with 9 bases fitting TRBD2. CDR3 size: 16 residues. The V and J ends lost 5 bases and 2 bases, in that order; junction bases with no gene match: 10. Germline CDR1 and CDR2: MDHEN and SYDVKM. CDR3 coding DNA: TGTGCCAGCAGTCCGCGAGGGACTAGCAGAACCTACGAGCAGTACTTC. Protein sequence: CASSPRGTSRTYEQYF. Using reference TRBV28 and TRBJ2-7 for the parts outside the CDR3, the full variable domain is DVKVTQSSRYLVKRTGEKVFLECVQDMDHENMFWYRQDPGLGLRLIYFSYDVKMKEKGDIPEGYSVSREKKERFSLILESASTNQTSMYLCASSPRGTSRTYEQYFGPGTRLTVT.

The chain recombines TRBV18 with TRBJ2-7; D is perhaps TRBD1 (7 bases). CDR3 size: 14 residues. Germline V gene data show CDR1 as KGHSH and CDR2 as LQKENI. Trimming removed 5 bases at V and 2 bases at J, with 13 bases between. The CDR3 loop reads CASSSQGGPYEQYF. The CDR3 DNA sequence: TGTGCCAGCTCAAGCCAGGGGGGCCCCTACGAGCAGTACTTC.

The chain links TRBV5-1 to TRBJ2-5; 10 bases are shared with TRBD2. The germline CDR1 and CDR2 sequences are SGHRS and YFSETQ. V shed 4 bases and J 1 base; nucleotides not matched to a gene: 7. The CDR3 has 16 residues. Here the CDR3 reads CASSHLLAGTQETQYF. The CDR3 DNA reads as TGCGCCAGCAGCCATCTACTAGCGGGGACCCAAGAGACCCAGTACTTC.

The chain joins TRBV23-1 to TRBJ2-7, with 9 bases lining up with TRBD1. TRBV23-1 is recorded as an ORF, its role being uncertain. This CDR3 comprises 14 residues. The J segment lost 4 bases and the V segment lost 4 bases, leaving 5 bases of the junction unmatched. This chain's CDR3 is CASSPRQGEYEQYF. CDR3 nucleotide sequence: TGCGCCAGCAGTCCCCGACAGGGGGAATACGAGCAGTACTTC.

The CDR3 sequence is CASSVAGGDEQYF. CDR3 bases: TGTGCCAGCAGTGTCGCAGGGGGCGACGAGCAGTACTTC. The chain has TRBV7-6 and TRBJ2-7; TRBD1 agrees at 8 bases. The CDR3 is 13 amino acids. Germline V gene sequence: CDR1 SGHVS, CDR2 FNYEAQ. V was pared by 6 bases and J by 5 bases, with 6 bases of the junction left unmatched.